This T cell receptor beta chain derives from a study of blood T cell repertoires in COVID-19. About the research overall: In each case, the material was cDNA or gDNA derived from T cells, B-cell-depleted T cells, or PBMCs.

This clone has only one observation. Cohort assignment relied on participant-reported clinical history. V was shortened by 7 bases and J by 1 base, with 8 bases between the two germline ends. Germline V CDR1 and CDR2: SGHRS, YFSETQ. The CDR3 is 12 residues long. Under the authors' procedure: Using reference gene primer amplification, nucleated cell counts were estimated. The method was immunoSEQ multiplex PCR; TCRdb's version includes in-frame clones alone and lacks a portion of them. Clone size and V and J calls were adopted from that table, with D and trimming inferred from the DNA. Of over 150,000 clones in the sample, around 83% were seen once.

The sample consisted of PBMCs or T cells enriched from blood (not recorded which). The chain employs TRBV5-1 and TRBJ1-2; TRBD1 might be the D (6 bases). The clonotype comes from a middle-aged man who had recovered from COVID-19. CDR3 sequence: CASAGDNYGYTF. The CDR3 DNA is TGCGCCAGCGCAGGGGATAACTATGGCTACACCTTC.